This T cell receptor beta chain was obtained from a study of OX40 agonist ivuxolimab in advanced cancers. Study-wide background: Patients with hepatocellular carcinoma, melanoma, renal cell or head and neck cancer made up the dose-escalation patients. Aged about 23 to 90 with a mean of about 63 years, they were under 85% male.

Here immunoSEQ multiplex PCR was the method, and the copy in TCRdb shows in-frame clones only, minus some. The sample yields about 30,000 clones, roughly nine tenths seen once. Individuals having autoimmune disease history or systemic immunosuppression were not enrolled. Germline CDR1 and CDR2: PRHDT and FYEKMQ (reference sequence). The CDR3 runs to 13 residues. V dropped 3 bases and J dropped 10 bases, with 12 bases sitting between them. The receptor was derived from an adult with an advanced solid tumor such as melanoma, head and neck, liver or kidney cancer. The V and J genes are TRBV13 and TRBJ1-4; D call uncertain. This specimen was CD4+ or CD8+ T cells sorted from blood, taken in a trial of the OX40 agonist ivuxolimab. DNA for the CDR3: TGTGCCAGCAGCTTGGGCGGGTCGCTAAAACTGTTTTTT. Translation: CASSLGGSLKLFF.